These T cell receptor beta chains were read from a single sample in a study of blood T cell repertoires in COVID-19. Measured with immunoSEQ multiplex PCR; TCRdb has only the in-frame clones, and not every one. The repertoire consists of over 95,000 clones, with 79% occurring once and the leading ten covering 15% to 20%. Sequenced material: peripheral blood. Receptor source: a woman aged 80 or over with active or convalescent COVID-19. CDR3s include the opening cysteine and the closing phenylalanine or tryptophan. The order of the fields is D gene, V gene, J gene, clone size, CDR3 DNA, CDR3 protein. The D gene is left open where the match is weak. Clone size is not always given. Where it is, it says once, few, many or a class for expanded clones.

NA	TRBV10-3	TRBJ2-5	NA	TGTGCCATCACTAAAGGACTGGAAGAGACCCAGTACTTC	CAITKGLEETQYF
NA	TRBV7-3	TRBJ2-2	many	TGTGCCAGCAGCTTAGCCCTACAGGGATCCGGGGAGCTGTTTTTT	CASSLALQGSGELFF
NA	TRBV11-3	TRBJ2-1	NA	TGTGCCAGCAGCTTAGACAGGTTCGGTGAGCAGTTCTTC	CASSLDRFGEQFF
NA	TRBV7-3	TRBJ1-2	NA	TGTGCCAGCAGCTTAAAAGCCGGGGATGTGGGGGGCTACACCTTC	CASSLKAGDVGGYTF
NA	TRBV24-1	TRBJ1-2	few	TGTGCCACCAGTGATTCGAGTCAGGGGCTGAGCGGCTATGGCTACACCTTC	CATSDSSQGLSGYGYTF
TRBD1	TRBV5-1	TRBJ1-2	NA	TGCGCCAGCAGCTTGGCCCAGGGGGCACTGAACTATGGCTACACCTTC	CASSLAQGALNYGYTF
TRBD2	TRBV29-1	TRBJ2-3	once	TGCAGCGTTGGGGTAGCGGGAGTTAGCACAGATACGCAGTATTTT	CSVGVAGVSTDTQYF
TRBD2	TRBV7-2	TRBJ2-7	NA	TGTGCCAGCAGCTTTAACCTAGCGGGAACTTTTCCCTACGAGCAGTACTTC	CASSFNLAGTFPYEQYF
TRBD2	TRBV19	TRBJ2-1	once	TGTGCCACCGGGACTAGCGGGAGGTTGAGCTCCTACAATGAGCAGTTCTTC	CATGTSGRLSSYNEQFF
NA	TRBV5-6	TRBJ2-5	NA	TGTGCCAGCAGCGATGAGGACTACCAAGAGACCCAGTACTTC	CASSDEDYQETQYF
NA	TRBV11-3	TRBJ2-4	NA	TGTGCCAGCAGCTTAAGCGGCTGGGCGGGAAACATTCAGTACTTC	CASSLSGWAGNIQYF
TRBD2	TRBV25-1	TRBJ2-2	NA	TGTGCCAGCAGTGAAAATATAGCGGGAGGAAACACCGGGGAGCTGTTTTTT	CASSENIAGGNTGELFF
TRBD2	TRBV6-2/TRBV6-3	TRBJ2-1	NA	TGTGCCAGCAGTTACATAGGCGGGAGTAACCGATTTGACCAGTTCTTC	CASSYIGGSNRFDQFF
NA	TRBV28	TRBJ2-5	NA	TGTGCCAGCAGGCGAGGGGGGGGAGAGACCCAGTACTTC	CASRRGGGETQYF
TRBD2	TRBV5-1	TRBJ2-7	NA	TGCGCCAGCAGCTTGGTCGCTAGCGGGAGGTACGAGCAGTACTTC	CASSLVASGRYEQYF